Included here is one TCR beta chain sequence, with context. The antigen is unknown. The data belong to a study of T cells in Graves' hyperthyroidism and ophthalmopathy. Study conclusions and caveats: By a 13 V-J model, ophthalmopathy was set apart from stable hyperthyroidism.

Amplification of TCR beta CDR3 regions used RNA as the template. The HTBI primer set served for first-round RT-PCR of the TCR CDR3. TCRdb re-analysed the multiplex PCR reads in MiXCR, keeping a single row per CDR3 protein. The table has 660,000 or so distinct CDR3 sequences, roughly 46% seen once. In germline, CDR1 is SGDLS, CDR2 YYNGEE. V shed 4 bases and J shed 2 bases, with 13 bases lying between them. The CDR3 extends over 14 amino acids. The TCR comes from an adult man with Graves' disease, either hyperthyroidism or ophthalmopathy (not recorded which). The V and J genes are TRBV9 and TRBJ2-7, with D hard to call. Sequencing used peripheral blood or thyroid tissue (not recorded which). In nucleotides, the CDR3 is TGTGCCAGCAGCCAAGATTCCGGGCCCTACGAGCAGTACTTC. Protein: CASSQDSGPYEQYF.